Listed below are T cell receptor beta chains from one sample, sequenced in a study of blood T cell repertoires in COVID-19. The method was immunoSEQ multiplex PCR; TCRdb's version includes in-frame clones alone and lacks a portion of them. The data show 100,000 to 150,000 clones, 70% to 90% seen once. Sequenced: peripheral blood. The receptors stem from a woman in her fifties or sixties with acute or convalescent COVID-19. Both conserved end residues are part of each CDR3. The D gene is left open where the match is weak. Clone size is given for some rows only: seen once, a few or many times, or a class if the clone is expanded.

D	size	length	J	V	CDR3	DNA
TRBD1	.	18	TRBJ2-6	TRBV7-9	CASSPAPGTDSGANVLTF	TGTGCCAGCAGCCCGGCACCCGGGACAGACTCTGGGGCCAACGTCCTGACTTTC
.	.	16	TRBJ2-5	TRBV24-1	CATSDGTGEVRETQYF	TGTGCCACCAGTGATGGTACGGGAGAGGTGCGAGAGACCCAGTACTTC
TRBD2	.	16	TRBJ2-5	TRBV28	CASSSWTSGRQETQYF	TGTGCCAGCAGTTCCTGGACTAGCGGGCGTCAAGAGACCCAGTACTTC
.	.	13	TRBJ2-3	TRBV5-4	CASSLAGGSAQYF	TGTGCCAGCAGCCTGGCTGGGGGGAGCGCCCAGTATTTT
.	.	15	TRBJ1-3	TRBV7-9	CASSPDRLDGNTIYF	TGTGCCAGCAGCCCAGACAGGCTAGATGGAAACACCATATATTTT
.	.	14	TRBJ1-2	TRBV6-1	CASSDAQGTYGYTF	TGTGCCAGCAGTGACGCACAGGGTACCTATGGCTACACCTTC
.	.	13	TRBJ1-3	TRBV10-3	CAIAGNLGNTIYF	TGTGCCATCGCAGGGAATCTTGGAAACACCATATATTTT
TRBD2	.	17	TRBJ2-1	TRBV4-2	CASSQLLAGGFGNEQFF	TGTGCCAGCAGCCAACTTTTAGCGGGAGGGTTCGGAAATGAGCAGTTCTTC
.	few	14	TRBJ1-1	TRBV6-5	CASSTLPMNTEAFF	TGTGCCAGCAGTACCCTACCCATGAACACTGAAGCTTTCTTT
TRBD1	.	18	TRBJ1-5	TRBV9	CASSGGTEAKHSNQPQHF	TGTGCCAGCAGCGGGGGGACAGAAGCAAAACATAGCAATCAGCCCCAGCATTTT
TRBD2	once	17	TRBJ2-3	TRBV4-2	CASTPQVTAGGADTQYF	TGTGCCAGCACCCCCCAGGTTACGGCGGGAGGGGCAGATACGCAGTATTTT
TRBD2	.	13	TRBJ2-5	TRBV24-1	CATAGGGQETQYF	TGTGCCACCGCCGGGGGGGGCCAAGAGACCCAGTACTTC
TRBD2	once	15	TRBJ2-1	TRBV7-6	CASSSRLAGLREQFF	TGTGCCAGCAGCTCCAGACTAGCGGGGTTGAGGGAGCAGTTCTTC
TRBD1	.	15	TRBJ1-6	TRBV3-1/TRBV3-2	CASSQVGQGGSPLHF	TGTGCCAGCAGCCAAGTGGGACAGGGTGGCTCACCCCTCCACTTT
.	.	15	TRBJ2-2	TRBV2	CASSESGRYTGELFF	TGTGCCAGCAGTGAATCAGGGAGGTATACCGGGGAGCTGTTTTTT
TRBD1	.	15	TRBJ1-2	TRBV9	CASSAGTGMIYGYTF	TGTGCCAGCAGCGCAGGGACAGGGATGATCTATGGCTACACCTTC
.	.	18	TRBJ2-2	TRBV21-1	CASRTQTGSSVGTGELFF	TGTGCCAGCAGAACTCAGACAGGCAGCTCAGTCGGGACCGGGGAGCTGTTTTTT
.	.	15	TRBJ1-3	TRBV28	CASSLFVSSGNTIYF	TGTGCCAGCAGTTTATTCGTCAGCTCTGGAAACACCATATATTTT
TRBD2	.	14	TRBJ2-1	TRBV5-1	CASSLGSGGNEQFF	TGCGCCAGCAGCTTGGGTAGCGGGGGAAATGAGCAGTTCTTC
.	.	13	TRBJ2-3	TRBV24-1	CATTDKFGDTQYF	TGTGCCACCACAGACAAGTTTGGGGATACGCAGTATTTT
.	.	15	TRBJ2-3	TRBV18	CASSPQRLGTDTQYF	TGTGCCAGCTCACCCCAGAGGTTGGGCACAGATACGCAGTATTTT
TRBD1	.	16	TRBJ1-1	TRBV6-5	CASSYWATGGRIEAFF	TGTGCCAGCAGTTACTGGGCCACAGGGGGCCGGATTGAAGCTTTCTTT
TRBD2	.	15	TRBJ2-3	TRBV19	CASSIGAGVVDTQYF	TGTGCCAGTAGTATTGGAGCGGGAGTGGTAGATACGCAGTATTTT
.	.	13	TRBJ1-1	TRBV15	CATSTGGHTEAFF	TGTGCCACCAGCACTGGAGGCCACACTGAAGCTTTCTTT
TRBD1	.	15	TRBJ1-5	TRBV16	CASSSGQGWNQPQHF	TGTGCCAGCAGCTCTGGACAGGGTTGGAATCAGCCCCAGCATTTT
TRBD1	.	16	TRBJ1-6	TRBV5-1	CASSTGPGQSNSPLHF	TGCGCCAGCAGCACCGGACCGGGACAGAGTAATTCACCCCTCCACTTT
.	.	15	TRBJ2-7	TRBV5-1	CASSSPFGTIAEQYF	TGCGCCAGCAGCTCCCCCTTCGGGACAATCGCCGAGCAGTACTTC
.	.	13	TRBJ1-4	TRBV28	CASSDNRVRKLFF	TGTGCCAGCAGCGACAACAGGGTGAGAAAACTGTTTTTT
.	.	17	TRBJ1-5	TRBV5-4	CASSFRDTAYSNQPQHF	TGTGCCAGCAGCTTTAGGGACACGGCATATAGCAATCAGCCCCAGCATTTT
.	.	13	TRBJ1-1	TRBV27	CASGPGAVKGVFF	TGTGCCAGCGGTCCAGGGGCGGTTAAGGGAGTTTTCTTT
TRBD2	.	14	TRBJ2-3	TRBV3-1/TRBV3-2	CASSFGGGTDTQYF	TGTGCCAGCAGCTTTGGGGGAGGGACAGATACGCAGTATTTT
TRBD2	.	15	TRBJ2-1	TRBV10-2	CASSPKRGAVNEQFF	TGCGCCAGCAGTCCGAAGCGGGGGGCGGTCAATGAGCAGTTCTTC
.	few	14	TRBJ1-2	TRBV7-2	CASSLGITGYGYTF	TGTGCCAGCAGCTTAGGGATAACGGGCTATGGCTACACCTTC
.	once	15	TRBJ1-2	TRBV4-1	CASSQDAQGPYGYTF	TGCGCCAGCAGCCAAGATGCACAGGGCCCCTATGGCTACACCTTC
.	once	18	TRBJ1-4	TRBV15	CATSRGGQSKGTNEKLFF	TGTGCCACCAGCAGAGGTGGACAGAGCAAGGGAACTAATGAAAAACTGTTTTTT
TRBD2	.	17	TRBJ2-2	TRBV18	CASSPPGTSGGTGELFF	TGTGCCAGCTCACCACCCGGGACGAGCGGGGGGACCGGGGAGCTGTTTTTT
.	.	14	TRBJ2-1	TRBV9	CASSVADSFGEQFF	TGTGCCAGCAGCGTAGCTGACTCCTTCGGGGAGCAGTTCTTC
.	few	15	TRBJ1-3	TRBV7-3	CASSRGVGSGNTIYF	TGTGCCAGCAGCCGAGGAGTCGGCTCTGGAAACACCATATATTTT
.	.	17	TRBJ1-1	TRBV7-8	CASSLEGLQIMNTEAFF	TGTGCCAGCAGCTTAGAGGGGTTACAGATAATGAACACTGAAGCTTTCTTT
.	.	14	TRBJ1-3	TRBV3-1/TRBV3-2	CASSNRDKGDTIYF	TGTGCCAGCAGCAACCGGGACAAGGGGGACACCATATATTTT